The 27 T cell receptor beta chains in this list originate from one sample, sequenced in a study of cytomegalovirus exposure and HLA in healthy donors. Libraries were prepared by immunoSEQ multiplex PCR; TCRdb keeps only in-frame clonotypes and omits some of them. The data hold 100,000 or so clones, with around 83% observed a single time. The sequencing sample was made of PBMCs. These TCRs come from a woman under 30 in good health and CMV-seropositive.

The V call is TRBV28, the J call TRBJ1-2; the D is unclear. CDR1 and CDR2 from the germline V gene are MDHEN and SYDVKM. The CDR3 totals 12 residues. V lost 3 bases and J 8 bases, leaving 10 bases between the germline ends. The CDR3: CASSFRSQGYTF. DNA for the CDR3: TGTGCCAGCAGTTTTCGGAGTCAGGGCTACACCTTC.

This rearrangement joins TRBV7-3 to TRBJ2-3, with TRBD1 identical over 8 bases. Germline V lookup: CDR1 SGHTA, CDR2 FQGTGA. The CDR3 has 16 residues. Losses at the gene ends were 2 bases for V and 3 bases for J; bases not matched to a gene: 7. The CDR3 region is CASSLLVDRGTDTQYF. The CDR3 DNA reads as TGTGCCAGCAGCTTACTTGTAGACAGGGGAACAGATACGCAGTATTTT.

The V call is TRBV10-3, the J call TRBJ1-4; TRBD1 matches 7 bases. CDR3 length: 14 amino acids. Losses at the gene ends were 0 bases for V and 14 bases for J; bases not matched to a gene: 9. Germline lookup yields CDR1 ENHRY and CDR2 SYGVKD. The CDR3 region has the DNA TGTGCCATCAGTGAGTCGGGGAGACAGGGATTTCTGTTTTTT. Its protein is CAISESGRQGFLFF.

The rearrangement links TRBV7-8 to TRBJ2-7; TRBD2 agrees at 11 bases. V shed 5 bases, J shed 6 bases, and the junction held 12 bases outside the gene matches. CDR3 length: 16 amino acids. Germline values: CDR1 SGHVS, CDR2 FQNEAQ. The CDR3 protein is CASSRLPSGGFTEQYF. CDR3 DNA: TGTGCCAGCAGCCGCCTACCTAGCGGGGGGTTCACCGAGCAGTACTTC.

The chain links TRBV28 to TRBJ2-7; perhaps TRBD1 as D (6 bases). V lost 10 bases and J 3 bases, leaving 19 bases between the germline ends. The CDR3 length is 14 residues. Per germline, CDR1 MDHEN and CDR2 SYDVKM. The CDR3 nucleotides read TGTGCCACCCTTAAGGGGGTTACCTACTACGAGCAGTACTTC. Translated, it gives CATLKGVTYYEQYF.

The CDR3 protein is CASNGGYDNEQFF. CDR3 coding DNA: TGTGCCAGCAACGGCGGGTACGACAATGAGCAGTTCTTC. This chain uses TRBV2 with TRBJ2-1; perhaps TRBD2 as D (5 bases). V lost 7 bases to trimming and J lost 5 bases, with 12 bases between them. The CDR3 is 13 amino acids. Germline lookup yields CDR1 SNHLY and CDR2 FYNNEI.

The rearrangement uses TRBV6-5 and TRBJ1-2; D ambiguous. Deletions cut 6 bases from V and 4 bases from J, with 12 bases between. The CDR3 covers 13 residues. CDR1 is MNHEY and CDR2 is SVGAGI in the germline V gene. This CDR3 is CASRSGIFYGYTF. For the CDR3, the DNA is TGTGCCAGCAGGTCCGGGATCTTCTATGGCTACACCTTC.

The CDR3 nucleotides read TGTGCCAGCAGTTTACCCGGGAGTGGGGCCTATGGCTACACCTTC. Its translation is CASSLPGSGAYGYTF. V is TRBV28 and J is TRBJ1-2; D might be TRBD1 (5 bases). CDR1 and CDR2 from the germline V gene are MDHEN and SYDVKM. V lost 2 bases and J 4 bases, leaving 14 bases between the germline ends. The CDR3 length is 15 residues.

The rearrangement joins TRBV28 to TRBJ2-5; 10 bases fit TRBD2. Germline V lookup: CDR1 MDHEN, CDR2 SYDVKM. The V and J ends lost 2 bases and 5 bases, in that order; junction bases with no gene match: 8. The CDR3 covers 16 residues. The CDR3 here is CASSLNDATSGETQYF. The DNA for the CDR3 is TGTGCCAGCAGTTTAAATGACGCGACTAGCGGGGAGACCCAGTACTTC.

Here the CDR3 DNA reads TGTGCCAGCAGCTCTACAGGGTTTTATGGCTACACCTTC. Amino acid sequence: CASSSTGFYGYTF. The chain combines TRBV11-2 with TRBJ1-2, with a possible D match to TRBD1 (6 bases). Germline CDR1 and CDR2: SGHAT and FQNNGV. The V and J ends lost 4 bases and 5 bases respectively, with 11 bases between them. This CDR3 is 13 amino acids long.

The V gene is TRBV5-5, the J gene TRBJ2-2, with D possibly matching TRBD2 (6 bases). The CDR3 contains 15 residues. From germline, CDR1 is SGHKS and CDR2 YYEKEE (reference sequence). Trimming stripped 4 bases from V and 1 base from J, with 11 bases between. CDR3 sequence (DNA): TGTGCCAGCAGCCGAGACGGGGGGAACACCGGGGAGCTGTTTTTT. Translation gives CASSRDGGNTGELFF.

J is TRBJ2-7 and V is TRBV7-9, with a weak D call TRBD1 (7 bases). V shed 5 bases and J shed 5 bases, with 16 bases lying between them. The CDR3 has 14 amino acids. Looked up from germline, CDR1 is SEHNR and CDR2 is FQNEAQ (reference sequence). For the CDR3, the DNA is TGTGCCAGCAGCCCAGGGGGGAAGGTCCACGAGCAGTACTTC. Protein product: CASSPGGKVHEQYF.

The CDR3 nucleotides are TGCGCCACCCACCAGGGGGCTCTCGGAGAGACCCAGTACTTC. Residues: CATHQGALGETQYF. The rearrangement uses TRBV5-1 and TRBJ2-5; 8 bases align to TRBD1. Germline-derived CDR1 and CDR2 are SGHRS and YFSETQ. The V gene end was trimmed by 9 bases and the J gene end by 4 bases; junction bases not matched to a gene: 11. The CDR3 has 14 residues.

The chain carries TRBV28 and TRBJ1-6; perhaps TRBD1 as D (6 bases). The CDR3 totals 17 residues. CDR1 and CDR2 (germline): MDHEN, SYDVKM. The ends were cut back, 6 bases at V and 5 bases at J, with 20 bases in the middle. CDR3 nucleotide sequence: TGTGCCAGCAGCCCAGTCTTAGGGGGATTGGATAATTCACCCCTCCACTTT. It specifies CASSPVLGGLDNSPLHF.

The V call is TRBV27, the J call TRBJ2-3; 14 nucleotides match TRBD2. The ends lost 5 bases at V and 6 bases at J; junction bases unmatched: 10. CDR3 length equals 17 residues. The germline gives CDR1 MNHEY, CDR2 SMNVEV (reference sequence). CDR3 sequence (DNA): TGTGCCAGCAGTGACTCCCGACTAGCGGGGGGGCGGGATACGCAGTATTTT. Translation: CASSDSRLAGGRDTQYF.

This chain joins TRBV2 and TRBJ2-5, with 8 positions matching TRBD2. The germline gives CDR1 SNHLY, CDR2 FYNNEI. The CDR3 consists of 15 residues. Germline trimming cut 8 bases from V and 0 bases from J; bases unmatched to any gene: 8. CDR3 in DNA: TGTGCCAGCCGGTTACGCGGGGGGAACCAAGAGACCCAGTACTTC. It yields the protein CASRLRGGNQETQYF.

The chain employs TRBV21-1 and TRBJ2-7; TRBD2, the table's D call, lacks a check against the DNA. TRBV21-1 is marked as a pseudogene. The CDR3 spans 19 residues. This CDR3 is CASSKGPGLAGSSSYEQYF. CDR3 coding DNA: TGTGCCAGCAGCAAAGGCCCGGGACTAGCGGGTTCTAGCTCCTACGAGCAGTACTTC.

The CDR3 is CASSQSLMNTEAFF. DNA of the CDR3: TGCGCCAGCAGTCAATCGTTAATGAACACTGAAGCTTTCTTT. The chain carries TRBV23-1 and TRBJ1-1; unclear D gene. TRBV23-1 is flagged as an ORF with uncertain function. The CDR3 loop spans 14 amino acids. V shed 0 bases and J shed 0 bases, with 5 bases lying between them.

This clone appeared a few times. The CDR3 loop reads CASSLGQGYTEAFF. CDR3 sequence (DNA): TGTGCCAGCAGCCTAGGACAGGGCTACACTGAAGCTTTCTTT. V is TRBV7-8 and J is TRBJ1-1; the match to TRBD1 covers 8 bases. Germline trimming cut 5 bases from V and 3 bases from J; bases unmatched to any gene: 5. This CDR3 region has 14 residues. Germline V lookup: CDR1 SGHVS, CDR2 FQNEAQ.

For the CDR3, the DNA is TGTGCCAGCAGCCTCCAGACTAGCGGGATTTACGAGCAGTACTTC. It specifies CASSLQTSGIYEQYF. The rearrangement links TRBV28 to TRBJ2-7; 11 bases are a match to TRBD2. Germline V CDR1 and CDR2: MDHEN, SYDVKM. This CDR3 region has 15 residues. J lost 4 bases, V lost 6 bases, and 8 bases had no gene match.

This clone appeared once. The rearrangement joins TRBV2 to TRBJ1-1; 9 positions agree with TRBD1. The germline V gene has CDR1 SNHLY and CDR2 FYNNEI. Germline trimming cut 2 bases from V and 5 bases from J; bases unmatched to any gene: 12. CDR3 length equals 17 residues. The CDR3 is CASSEPLLTGGKTEAFF. CDR3 nucleotides: TGTGCCAGCAGTGAACCGCTACTGACAGGGGGGAAGACTGAAGCTTTCTTT.

V gene TRBV27 combines with J gene TRBJ1-5; TRBD1 matches 9 bases. From germline, CDR1 is MNHEY and CDR2 SMNVEV (reference sequence). The CDR3 has 20 residues. J gave up 5 bases and V 5 bases, and 22 bases lay outside the gene matches. CDR3: CASSPFLSPTRQGEDQPQHF. The CDR3 coding sequence is TGTGCCAGCAGTCCCTTTCTTTCACCCACTCGACAGGGGGAAGATCAGCCCCAGCATTTT.

The V and J genes are TRBV19 and TRBJ2-3, with unresolved D. CDR1 is LNHDA, CDR2 SQIVND, per germline (reference sequence). CDR3 length equals 14 residues. Trimming cost V 6 bases and J 0 bases, with 10 bases left between them. In nucleotides, the CDR3 is TGTGCCAGTAGGCCCAGATCTAGCACAGATACGCAGTATTTT. As protein: CASRPRSSTDTQYF.

V gene TRBV5-6 combines with J gene TRBJ2-5; 8 nucleotides line up with TRBD1. V shed 3 bases, J shed 3 bases, and the junction held 4 bases outside the gene matches. The length of the CDR3 is 14 residues. Germline V gives CDR1 SGHDT, CDR2 YYEEEE. CDR3 residues: CASSWTGLEETQYF. CDR3 nucleotide sequence: TGTGCCAGCAGCTGGACAGGGTTGGAAGAGACCCAGTACTTC. The full variable domain, in which reference TRBV5-6 and TRBJ2-5 provide the parts outside the CDR3, is DAGVTQSPTHLIKTRGQQVTLRCSPKSGHDTVSWYQQALGQGPQFIFQYYEEEERQRGNFPDRFSGHQFPNYSSELNVNALLLGDSALYLCASSWTGLEETQYFGPGTRLLVL.

V is TRBV9 and J is TRBJ1-1; TRBD1 agrees at 9 bases. J lost 0 bases, V lost 4 bases, and 10 bases had no gene match. The germline CDR1 and CDR2 sequences are SGDLS and YYNGEE. CDR3 length: 17 amino acids. Here the CDR3 DNA reads TGTGCCAGCAGCCCCCGACAGGGGGTTCTCCTGAACACTGAAGCTTTCTTT. It codes for CASSPRQGVLLNTEAFF.

The chain employs TRBV30 and TRBJ2-3; no definite D call. Trimming left V 4 bases short and J 0 bases short, with 5 bases between. In germline, CDR1 is GTSNPN, CDR2 SVGIG (reference sequence). The CDR3 runs 12 residues. The CDR3 sequence is CAWTGSTDTQYF. The CDR3 DNA follows: TGTGCCTGGACAGGAAGCACAGATACGCAGTATTTT.

This sequence joins TRBV21-1 and TRBJ1-1; TRBD1, the table's D call, lacks a check against the DNA. TRBV21-1 is an annotated pseudogene. CDR3 size: 13 residues. The CDR3 nucleotides read TGTGCCAGCAGCCAACAGGGGAACACTGAAGCTTTCTTT. Protein: CASSQQGNTEAFF.